Listed below are T cell receptor beta chains from one sample, sequenced in a study of T cells in Graves' hyperthyroidism and ophthalmopathy. MiXCR was run by TCRdb on the multiplex PCR reads, yielding one entry per CDR3 protein. The profile shows 620,000 or so distinct CDR3 sequences, roughly 15% of them singletons. The specimen was blood. All receptors come from a woman aged 50 to 60 with Graves' ophthalmopathy. Each CDR3 is given with its conserved first and last residue. A D gene is named only where the DNA matches it firmly. The listing skips clone size in some rows; elsewhere it reads once, few, many or a size class.

cdr3_nt cdr3_aa cdr3_length clone_size v_call d_call j_call
TGTGCCAGCAGCTCGCCGACGTGGGAGGGCCCAGATACGCAGTATTTT CASSSPTWEGPDTQYF 16 few TRBV7-8 TRBD2 TRBJ2-3
TGTGCCAGCAGTCCGATGGCGGGTCTCAACAATGAGCAGTTCTTC CASSPMAGLNNEQFF 15 many TRBV12-3/TRBV12-4 - TRBJ2-1
TGTGCCTGGAGTGTTTTTGGAAACACCATATATTTT CAWSVFGNTIYF 12 few TRBV30 - TRBJ1-3
TGTGCCACCAGTGACCCAGAAGATGGCTACACCTTC CATSDPEDGYTF 12 many TRBV24-1 - TRBJ1-2
TGTGCCAGCAGCCAGGGATCGGGGGTAGGAAGCTATGGCTACACCTTC CASSQGSGVGSYGYTF 16 - TRBV7-9 - TRBJ1-2
TGCAGCGTAAGACTAGCGGGAGTTGGCACAGATACGCAGTATTTT CSVRLAGVGTDTQYF 15 - TRBV29-1 TRBD2 TRBJ2-3
TGTGCCAGCAGTCAGGACAGGGGACATCTGACGACCCAGTACTTC CASSQDRGHLTTQYF 15 many TRBV6-1 TRBD1 TRBJ2-5
TGTGCCAGTAGTATAGAGGGGAGCGGGATTTCCTACAATGAGCAGTTCTTC CASSIEGSGISYNEQFF 17 few TRBV19 TRBD2 TRBJ2-1
TGTGCCAGCAGCTTAGCAGCCCAGTCAGATACGCAGTATTTT CASSLAAQSDTQYF 14 many TRBV7-9 - TRBJ2-3
TGCAGTGCTAGGGACAGAAGGGGCAGGGCCCTAGCGGTACTCTACAATGAGCAGATCTTC CSARDRRGRALAVLYNEQIF 20 - TRBV20-1 - TRBJ2-1
TGTGCCAGCAGCTTAGAACCCGATCAGGAGACCCAGTACTTC CASSLEPDQETQYF 14 few TRBV13 - TRBJ2-5
TGTGCCATCAGTGGGTCCGGGACTAGCGGAGGCGGCTCCTACAATGAGCAGTTCTTC CAISGSGTSGGGSYNEQFF 19 few TRBV10-3 TRBD2 TRBJ2-1
TGTGCCAGCAGCTTAGCGTTTACAGGGAAGAATGAAAAACTGTTTTTT CASSLAFTGKNEKLFF 16 many TRBV7-2 - TRBJ1-4
TGTGCCAGCAGTTTAGGGGGGCTGTACACTGAAGCTTTCTTT CASSLGGLYTEAFF 14 many TRBV28 - TRBJ1-1
TGTGCCTGGGGTCATGAAAAACTGTTTTTT CAWGHEKLFF 10 many TRBV30 - TRBJ1-4
- CATSDSGQGDYEQYF 15 many TRBV24-1 - TRBJ2-7
TGTGCCAGCAGTTTGGGGCAGGGCGCTGAAGCTTTCTTT CASSLGQGAEAFF 13 many TRBV28 - TRBJ1-1
TGTGCCAGCCACCTCCAGGCCTGTGGAAACACCATATATTTT CASHLQACGNTIYF 14 - TRBV12-3/TRBV12-4 - TRBJ1-3
TGTGCCAGCAGTGATAATACGGGACAGGGTATTGGCGGCTACACCTTC CASSDNTGQGIGGYTF 16 many TRBV28 TRBD1 TRBJ1-2
TGCAGTGCTAAACTTAGCGGGAGTGAGACCCAGTACTTC CSAKLSGSETQYF 13 once TRBV20-1 TRBD2 TRBJ2-5
TGTGCCAGCAGCCCTGGACTAGGGATGCCCTACGAGCAGTACTTC CASSPGLGMPYEQYF 15 many TRBV28 TRBD2 TRBJ2-7
TGTGCCAGCAGTTACTCGACTCCAGGGCCCACTGAAGCTTTCTTT CASSYSTPGPTEAFF 15 many TRBV6-2/TRBV6-3 - TRBJ1-1
TGTGCCAGCAAGGCTGGGGACGTACATTACAATGAGCAGTTCTTC CASKAGDVHYNEQFF 15 many TRBV3-2 - TRBJ2-1
TGTGCCAGCAGCAACGCCGGGGGGGGGGGGACTAGACTCGTCTATGAGCAGTACTTC CASSNAGGGGTRLVYEQYF 19 - TRBV11-2 TRBD2 TRBJ2-7
TGTGCCAGCAGCTTTGGACAGGGGAGGCAAGAGACCCAGTACTTC CASSFGQGRQETQYF 15 many TRBV11-3 TRBD1 TRBJ2-5
TGTGCCAGCAGTGAATTTTTCGGGGTGGGACAAAAGTACCATAAGGAGCAGTTCTTC CASSEFFGVGQKYHKEQFF 19 many TRBV6-1 - TRBJ2-1
TGTGCCAGCAAGGGGACAGGGGATAACAATGAGCAGTTCTTC CASKGTGDNNEQFF 14 many TRBV28 TRBD1 TRBJ2-1
TGTGCCAGCAGTGAAGAGGCAGGGTTAAAAGGAACTGAAGCTTTCTTT CASSEEAGLKGTEAFF 16 many TRBV2 - TRBJ1-1
TGCAGTGCTAGACCGGGACAGGGTTCCTACGAGCAGTACTTC CSARPGQGSYEQYF 14 many TRBV20-1 TRBD1 TRBJ2-7